This record covers a single T cell receptor beta chain. TCRdb's table, derived via immunoSEQ multiplex PCR, lists solely in-frame clones and lacks some. This table holds approximately 140,000 clones, 88% found once. The CDR3 runs to 18 residues. Germline V gene data show CDR1 as MDHEN and CDR2 as SYDVKM. V was pared by 3 bases and J by 2 bases, with 23 bases between. The sample originates from a study of blood T cell repertoires in COVID-19. Background on the study: Nucleic acid was either cDNA or gDNA, and it came from T cells, B-cell-depleted T cells, or PBMCs.

Sequencing was performed on peripheral blood. The sequence came from a man aged 65 to 85 with active COVID-19. This chain connects TRBV28 to TRBJ2-7, with D perhaps TRBD2 (5 bases). CDR3 nucleotides: TGTGCCAGCAGTTTCCAAAAGGCCCGGGCAGAGGGTACCTACGAGCAGTACTTC. Its protein is CASSFQKARAEGTYEQYF. The full variable domain, completed using reference TRBV28 and TRBJ2-7, is DVKVTQSSRYLVKRTGEKVFLECVQDMDHENMFWYRQDPGLGLRLIYFSYDVKMKEKGDIPEGYSVSREKKERFSLILESASTNQTSMYLCASSFQKARAEGTYEQYFGPGTRLTVT.